This record concerns one TCR beta chain sequence. This specimen comes from a study of blood T cell repertoires in COVID-19. Study-level background: Whether acute or convalescent, the COVID-19 samples came from the United States, Italy and Spain. PBMCs, B-cell-depleted T cells, or T cells were the source of the cDNA or gDNA that made up the material.

In germline, CDR1 is SEHNR, CDR2 FQNEAQ (reference sequence). V lost 3 bases and J 4 bases, leaving 10 bases between the germline ends. The CDR3 loop spans 14 amino acids. Authors' processing steps: Estimated nucleated cell counts came from reference gene primer amplification. TCRdb keeps only in-frame clones here, not all; method: immunoSEQ multiplex PCR. Clonal size and the V and J genes are those of that table, whereas D and trimming came from the DNA. The profile shows over 200,000 clones, around four fifths of them singletons. This sequence originates from an elderly man with acute or convalescent COVID-19. The rearrangement uses TRBV7-9 and TRBJ2-1; D remains unclear. Input material: peripheral blood. CDR3 sequence reads: CASSFLSRYNEQFF. As DNA, the CDR3 is TGTGCCAGCAGCTTTTTGAGTCGGTACAATGAGCAGTTCTTC.